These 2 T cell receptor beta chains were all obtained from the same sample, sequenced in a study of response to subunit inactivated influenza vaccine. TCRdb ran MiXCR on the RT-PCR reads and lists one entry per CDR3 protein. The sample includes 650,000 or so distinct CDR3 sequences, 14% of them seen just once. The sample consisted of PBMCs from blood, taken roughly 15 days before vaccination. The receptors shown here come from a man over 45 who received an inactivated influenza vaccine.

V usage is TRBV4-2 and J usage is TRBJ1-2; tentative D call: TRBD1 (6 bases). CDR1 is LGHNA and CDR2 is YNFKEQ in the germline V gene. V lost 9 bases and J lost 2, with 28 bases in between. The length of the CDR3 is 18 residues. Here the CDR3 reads CASTIGGAGVGGNYGYTF. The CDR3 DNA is TGTGCCAGTACTATTGGGGGGGCAGGAGTAGGAGGAAACTATGGCTACACCTTC.

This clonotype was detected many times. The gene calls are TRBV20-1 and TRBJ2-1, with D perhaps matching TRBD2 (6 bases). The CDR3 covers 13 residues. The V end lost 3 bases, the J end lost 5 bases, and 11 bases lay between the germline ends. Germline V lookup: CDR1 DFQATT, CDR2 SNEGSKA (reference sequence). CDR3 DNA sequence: TGCAGTGCTAGCGGTAGCGGAAACAATGAGCAGTTCTTC. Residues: CSASGSGNNEQFF.